This TCR beta chain is drawn from a study of vaccination and CD4 T cells after COVID-19. Sequencing of DNA taken from cultured CD4+ T cells relied on the Oncomine TCR Beta short-read assay. TCRdb used MiXCR to reprocess the PCR reads, holding one entry per CDR3 protein. This table has some 7,600 distinct CDR3 sequences, 20% to 25% appearing once. The CDR3 covers 17 residues. Trimming took off 7 bases at V and 0 bases at J, with 18 bases between the two ends. Germline values: CDR1 SGHVS, CDR2 FNYEAQ. Concerning this clonotype: Its antigen is still unknown.

Treatment in this sample: roughly 11-day PBMC culture with coronavirus spike peptide pools or control peptides (ViraFEST assay). Positive PCR dates ranged from March to December 2020; these dates predated US Alpha, Beta and Delta variants. Sequencing used CD4+ T cells from blood, cultured in vitro, obtained after SARS-CoV-2 vaccination. This rearrangement joins TRBV7-6 to TRBJ2-2; no firm D call. The TCR sequence derives from a human donor who had recovered from COVID-19. For the CDR3, the DNA is TGTGCCAGCACCCCTGGGCCCGGGCCCCCGAACACCGGGGAGCTGTTTTTT. Amino acids: CASTPGPGPPNTGELFF.